A selection of T cell receptor beta chains follows, all from one sample in a study of control samples from healthy donors and cancer patients. Generated by immunoSEQ multiplex PCR, the TCRdb table keeps only in-frame clones and is missing some. The sample consists of 65,000 to 90,000 clones, roughly nine tenths of them appearing once. The sequencing sample was made of PBMCs. The receptors shown here come from a woman in her forties or fifties with colorectal cancer. Each CDR3 is given with its conserved first and last residue. The order of the fields is CDR3 length, J gene, V gene, clone size, D gene, CDR3 DNA, CDR3 protein. D genes are given only for firm matches. Not all rows give a size; the values are once, few, many and, for expanded clones, a class.

cdr3_length: 12
j_call: TRBJ2-1
v_call: TRBV15
clone_size: .
d_call: .
cdr3_nt: TGTGCCACCAGCAGCACCTACAATGAGCAGTTCTTC
cdr3_aa: CATSSTYNEQFF

cdr3_length: 12
j_call: TRBJ1-6
v_call: TRBV6-5
clone_size: few
d_call: .
cdr3_nt: TGTGCCAGCAGTTCTAATAATTCACCCCTCCACTTT
cdr3_aa: CASSSNNSPLHF

cdr3_length: 13
j_call: TRBJ2-5
v_call: TRBV30
clone_size: .
d_call: .
cdr3_nt: TGTGCCTGGGTAGGACGAGGAGGGAAGACCCAGTACTTC
cdr3_aa: CAWVGRGGKTQYF

cdr3_length: 13
j_call: TRBJ1-1
v_call: TRBV29-1
clone_size: .
d_call: .
cdr3_nt: TGCAGCATTAGACAGCTGCAGAACACTGAAGCTTTCTTT
cdr3_aa: CSIRQLQNTEAFF

cdr3_length: 13
j_call: TRBJ2-5
v_call: TRBV6-2/TRBV6-3
clone_size: .
d_call: .
cdr3_nt: TGTGCCAGCAGTTACTGGCTTGGTGAGACCCAGTACTTC
cdr3_aa: CASSYWLGETQYF

cdr3_length: 16
j_call: TRBJ2-2
v_call: TRBV7-3
clone_size: .
d_call: TRBD1
cdr3_nt: TGTGCCAGCAGACTGGACAGGGGGCAAAACACCGGGGAGCTGTTTTTT
cdr3_aa: CASRLDRGQNTGELFF

cdr3_length: 16
j_call: TRBJ2-3
v_call: TRBV30
clone_size: .
d_call: TRBD1
cdr3_nt: TGTGCCTGGAGTAGGACAGGTCGACCTAGCACAGATACGCAGTATTTT
cdr3_aa: CAWSRTGRPSTDTQYF

cdr3_length: 13
j_call: TRBJ2-2
v_call: TRBV28
clone_size: .
d_call: .
cdr3_nt: TGTGCCAGCAGTTTACGATACACCGGGGAGCTGTTTTTT
cdr3_aa: CASSLRYTGELFF

cdr3_length: 15
j_call: TRBJ1-2
v_call: TRBV19
clone_size: once
d_call: .
cdr3_nt: TGTGCCAGTAGTATTGGGCCGGGATTTGGCTATGGCTACACCTTC
cdr3_aa: CASSIGPGFGYGYTF

cdr3_length: 15
j_call: TRBJ1-5
v_call: TRBV9
clone_size: .
d_call: .
cdr3_nt: TGTGCCAGCAGCCCTAACAGGGAAAGCAATCAGCCCCAGCATTTT
cdr3_aa: CASSPNRESNQPQHF

cdr3_length: 12
j_call: TRBJ2-1
v_call: TRBV6-5
clone_size: .
d_call: .
cdr3_nt: TGTGCCAGCAGCCAACATTACAATGAGCAGTTCTTC
cdr3_aa: CASSQHYNEQFF

cdr3_length: 12
j_call: TRBJ2-3
v_call: TRBV30
clone_size: .
d_call: TRBD1
cdr3_nt: TGTGCCTGGGACAGACAGGGAGATACGCAGTATTTT
cdr3_aa: CAWDRQGDTQYF

cdr3_length: 14
j_call: TRBJ2-2
v_call: TRBV5-1
clone_size: .
d_call: TRBD2
cdr3_nt: TGCGCCAGCAGCTTGGGACTAGCTGGCGGGGAGCTGTTTTTT
cdr3_aa: CASSLGLAGGELFF

cdr3_length: 18
j_call: TRBJ2-3
v_call: TRBV4-3
clone_size: .
d_call: TRBD2
cdr3_nt: TGCGCCAGCAGCCAAGACCCTCGGGGGGTTGGGAGCACAGATACGCAGTATTTT
cdr3_aa: CASSQDPRGVGSTDTQYF

cdr3_length: 14
j_call: TRBJ2-1
v_call: TRBV3-1/TRBV3-2
clone_size: .
d_call: .
cdr3_nt: TGTGCCAGCAGCCAAACTACCTCCTACAATGAGCAGTTCTTC
cdr3_aa: CASSQTTSYNEQFF

cdr3_length: 12
j_call: TRBJ2-2
v_call: TRBV7-8
clone_size: .
d_call: .
cdr3_nt: TGTGCCAGCAGCCCTCTCTACGGGGAGCTGTTTTTT
cdr3_aa: CASSPLYGELFF

cdr3_length: 16
j_call: TRBJ1-4
v_call: TRBV15
clone_size: .
d_call: TRBD1
cdr3_nt: TGTGCCACCAGCAGAGTGCGGGGACAGTTAAATGAAAAACTGTTTTTT
cdr3_aa: CATSRVRGQLNEKLFF

cdr3_length: 17
j_call: TRBJ1-2
v_call: TRBV5-6
clone_size: .
d_call: .
cdr3_nt: TGTGCCAGCAGCTTTATTTCCCCAGGGGCGGAGAACTATGGCTACACCTTC
cdr3_aa: CASSFISPGAENYGYTF

cdr3_length: 15
j_call: TRBJ2-6
v_call: TRBV2
clone_size: .
d_call: .
cdr3_nt: TGTGCCAGCAGAGGTTATCGCTCTGGGGCCAACGTCCTGACTTTC
cdr3_aa: CASRGYRSGANVLTF

cdr3_length: 11
j_call: TRBJ2-2
v_call: TRBV3-1/TRBV3-2
clone_size: .
d_call: .
cdr3_nt: TGTGCCAGCAGCCAATCCTGGGAGCTGTTTTTT
cdr3_aa: CASSQSWELFF

cdr3_length: 15
j_call: TRBJ2-2
v_call: TRBV14
clone_size: .
d_call: .
cdr3_nt: TGTGCCAGCAGCCACCGGGACATCAACACCGGGGAGCTGTTTTTT
cdr3_aa: CASSHRDINTGELFF

cdr3_length: 15
j_call: TRBJ2-2
v_call: TRBV5-8
clone_size: once
d_call: TRBD1
cdr3_nt: TGTGCCAGCAGCTTCATAGGGGGCTTCACCGGGGAGCTGTTTTTT
cdr3_aa: CASSFIGGFTGELFF

cdr3_length: 13
j_call: TRBJ1-1
v_call: TRBV4-1
clone_size: .
d_call: .
cdr3_nt: TGCGCCAGCAGCCAAGATATTGGCAGGGAAGCTTTCTTT
cdr3_aa: CASSQDIGREAFF

cdr3_length: 16
j_call: TRBJ1-6
v_call: TRBV9
clone_size: .
d_call: TRBD1
cdr3_nt: TGTGCCAGCAGCGTGGAACAGGGGGCGCGGAATTCACCCCTCCACTTT
cdr3_aa: CASSVEQGARNSPLHF

cdr3_length: 15
j_call: TRBJ1-2
v_call: TRBV7-9
clone_size: .
d_call: .
cdr3_nt: TGTGCCAGCAGCACCCGATGGGGGGCAACCTATGGCTACACCTTC
cdr3_aa: CASSTRWGATYGYTF

cdr3_length: 14
j_call: TRBJ2-1
v_call: TRBV27
clone_size: .
d_call: TRBD1
cdr3_nt: TGTGCCAGCGGGACAGCCCTTTCCTACAATGAGCAGTTCTTC
cdr3_aa: CASGTALSYNEQFF

cdr3_length: 16
j_call: TRBJ2-5
v_call: TRBV5-3
clone_size: .
d_call: TRBD2
cdr3_nt: TGTGCCAGAAGCCTGGGACTAGCGGGGGGACAAGAGACCCAGTACTTC
cdr3_aa: CARSLGLAGGQETQYF

cdr3_length: 16
j_call: TRBJ1-5
v_call: TRBV4-1
clone_size: .
d_call: .
cdr3_nt: TGCGCCAGCAGCCCCGATACAGGTCAGCAATATCAGCCCCAGCATTTT
cdr3_aa: CASSPDTGQQYQPQHF

cdr3_length: 14
j_call: TRBJ2-3
v_call: TRBV6-5
clone_size: .
d_call: TRBD2
cdr3_nt: TGTGCCAGCAGGATAGCGGGGCCTAGGGATACGCAGTATTTT
cdr3_aa: CASRIAGPRDTQYF

cdr3_length: 15
j_call: TRBJ2-3
v_call: TRBV6-5
clone_size: .
d_call: .
cdr3_nt: TGTGCCAGCAGTTTTTCGCCAAGTGGAACAGATACGCAGTATTTT
cdr3_aa: CASSFSPSGTDTQYF

cdr3_length: 15
j_call: TRBJ2-5
v_call: TRBV27
clone_size: .
d_call: TRBD2
cdr3_nt: TGTGCCAGCAGTTCCTTAGCGGGGGGGCAAGAGACCCAGTACTTC
cdr3_aa: CASSSLAGGQETQYF

cdr3_length: 15
j_call: TRBJ1-1
v_call: TRBV7-2
clone_size: once
d_call: .
cdr3_nt: TGTGCCAGCAGCTCTACCGGGACTCTGAACACTGAAGCTTTCTTT
cdr3_aa: CASSSTGTLNTEAFF

cdr3_length: 15
j_call: TRBJ2-2
v_call: TRBV5-1
clone_size: .
d_call: TRBD2
cdr3_nt: TGCGCCAGCCGCTCGCTGGGAGGGGCCGACGGGGAGCTGTTTTTT
cdr3_aa: CASRSLGGADGELFF

cdr3_length: 13
j_call: TRBJ2-5
v_call: TRBV10-2
clone_size: once
d_call: .
cdr3_nt: TGCGCCAGCAGGGGGGTGGGCGCCCGGACCCAGTACTTC
cdr3_aa: CASRGVGARTQYF

cdr3_length: 16
j_call: TRBJ2-1
v_call: TRBV6-2/TRBV6-3
clone_size: .
d_call: .
cdr3_nt: TGTGCCAGCAGTTCTAGCGAGTCAACCCTCTACAATGAGCAGTTCTTC
cdr3_aa: CASSSSESTLYNEQFF

cdr3_length: 15
j_call: TRBJ2-5
v_call: TRBV15
clone_size: .
d_call: .
cdr3_nt: TGTGCCACCAGCAGAGATTATTCGGGGCCGGGGACCCAGTACTTC
cdr3_aa: CATSRDYSGPGTQYF

cdr3_length: 14
j_call: TRBJ2-5
v_call: TRBV5-1
clone_size: .
d_call: .
cdr3_nt: TGCGCCAGCAGCTTGGCCAGCTTCGCAGAGACCCAGTACTTC
cdr3_aa: CASSLASFAETQYF

cdr3_length: 13
j_call: TRBJ1-1
v_call: TRBV24-1
clone_size: .
d_call: .
cdr3_nt: TGTGCCACCAGTGATAGCCCGAACACTGAAGCTTTCTTT
cdr3_aa: CATSDSPNTEAFF

cdr3_length: 12
j_call: TRBJ2-1
v_call: TRBV5-6
clone_size: .
d_call: .
cdr3_nt: TGTGCCAGCAGCCAAGGAAGCAATGAGCAGTTCTTC
cdr3_aa: CASSQGSNEQFF

cdr3_length: 13
j_call: TRBJ2-5
v_call: TRBV27
clone_size: .
d_call: .
cdr3_nt: TGTGCCAGCAGCGTAAGATCCATCGGGGCCCAGTACTTC
cdr3_aa: CASSVRSIGAQYF

cdr3_length: 15
j_call: TRBJ1-5
v_call: TRBV2
clone_size: once
d_call: .
cdr3_nt: TGTGCCAGCAGACTTGGACAGAAGAATAATCAGCCCCAGCATTTT
cdr3_aa: CASRLGQKNNQPQHF

cdr3_length: 14
j_call: TRBJ1-5
v_call: TRBV18
clone_size: .
d_call: .
cdr3_nt: TGTGCCAGCTCACCTGATGCAGGGACTCAGCCCCAGCATTTT
cdr3_aa: CASSPDAGTQPQHF

cdr3_length: 15
j_call: TRBJ1-5
v_call: TRBV9
clone_size: .
d_call: TRBD1
cdr3_nt: TGTGCCAGCAGCTCGACGGGACAGGTACATCAGCCCCAGCATTTT
cdr3_aa: CASSSTGQVHQPQHF

cdr3_length: 13
j_call: TRBJ1-5
v_call: TRBV6-2/TRBV6-3
clone_size: .
d_call: .
cdr3_nt: TGTGCCAGCAGTTACTCGGACAATCAGCCCCAGCATTTT
cdr3_aa: CASSYSDNQPQHF